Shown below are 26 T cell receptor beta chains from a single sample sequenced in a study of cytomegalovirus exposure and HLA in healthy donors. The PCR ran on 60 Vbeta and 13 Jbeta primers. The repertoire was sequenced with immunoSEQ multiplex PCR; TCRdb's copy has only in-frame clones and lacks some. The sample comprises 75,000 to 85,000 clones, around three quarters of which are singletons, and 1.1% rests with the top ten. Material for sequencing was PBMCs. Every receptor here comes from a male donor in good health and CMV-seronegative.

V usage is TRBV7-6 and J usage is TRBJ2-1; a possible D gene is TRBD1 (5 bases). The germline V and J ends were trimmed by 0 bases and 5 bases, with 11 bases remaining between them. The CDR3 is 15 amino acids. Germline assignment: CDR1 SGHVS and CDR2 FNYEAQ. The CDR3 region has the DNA TGTGCCAGCAGCTTAGCGGGGCCCCTCGACAATGAGCAGTTCTTC. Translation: CASSLAGPLDNEQFF.

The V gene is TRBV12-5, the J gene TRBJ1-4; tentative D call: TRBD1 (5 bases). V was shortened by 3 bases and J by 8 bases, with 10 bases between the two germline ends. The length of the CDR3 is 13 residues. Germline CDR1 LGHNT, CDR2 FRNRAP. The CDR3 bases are TGTGCTAGTGGTTTTCAGGGTGACGAAAAACTGTTTTTT. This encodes CASGFQGDEKLFF.

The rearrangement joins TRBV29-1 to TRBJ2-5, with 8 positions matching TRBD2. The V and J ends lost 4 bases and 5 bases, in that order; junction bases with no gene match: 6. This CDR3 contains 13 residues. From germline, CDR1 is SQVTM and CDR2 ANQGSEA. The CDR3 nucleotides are TGCAGCGTTGCCGGGACTAGATCGGAGACCCAGTACTTC. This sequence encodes CSVAGTRSETQYF.

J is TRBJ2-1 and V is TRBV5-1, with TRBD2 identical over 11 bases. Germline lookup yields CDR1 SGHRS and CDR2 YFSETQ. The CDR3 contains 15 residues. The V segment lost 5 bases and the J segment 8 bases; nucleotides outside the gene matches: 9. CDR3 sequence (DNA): TGCGCCAGCAGGGGTACTAGCGGGAGTGGGGATGAGCAGTTCTTC. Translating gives CASRGTSGSGDEQFF.

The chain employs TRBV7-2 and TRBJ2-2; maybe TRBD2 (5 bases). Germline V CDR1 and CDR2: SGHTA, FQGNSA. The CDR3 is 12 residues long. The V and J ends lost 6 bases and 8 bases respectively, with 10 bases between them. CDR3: CASSRGGGELFF. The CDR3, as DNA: TGTGCCAGCAGTCGCGGAGGAGGGGAGCTGTTTTTT.

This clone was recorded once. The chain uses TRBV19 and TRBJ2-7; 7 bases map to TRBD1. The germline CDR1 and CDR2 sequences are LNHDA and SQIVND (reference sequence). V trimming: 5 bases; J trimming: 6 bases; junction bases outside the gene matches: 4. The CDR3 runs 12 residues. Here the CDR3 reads CASSSPGGEQYF. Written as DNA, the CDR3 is TGTGCCAGTAGTTCCCCAGGGGGCGAGCAGTACTTC. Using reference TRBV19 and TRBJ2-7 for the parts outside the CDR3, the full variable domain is DGGITQSPKYLFRKEGQNVTLSCEQNLNHDAMYWYRQDPGQGLRLIYYSQIVNDFQKGDIAEGYSVSREKKESFPLTVTSAQKNPTAFYLCASSSPGGEQYFGPGTRLTVT.

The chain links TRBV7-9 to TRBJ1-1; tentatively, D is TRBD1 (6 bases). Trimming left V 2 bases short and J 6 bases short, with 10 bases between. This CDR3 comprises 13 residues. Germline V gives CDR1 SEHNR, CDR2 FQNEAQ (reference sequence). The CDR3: CASSLSRGSEAFF. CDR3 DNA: TGTGCCAGCAGCTTAAGCAGGGGATCTGAAGCTTTCTTT.

CDR3 amino acids: CASSGPWTRPDYNEQFF. DNA for the CDR3: TGTGCCAGTAGTGGCCCTTGGACAAGACCGGATTACAATGAGCAGTTCTTC. V gene TRBV19 combines with J gene TRBJ2-1; possible D gene TRBD1, 5 bases. Germline CDR1 and CDR2: LNHDA and SQIVND (reference sequence). Trimming cost V 5 bases and J 4 bases, with 21 bases left between them. The CDR3 sequence is 17 residues long.

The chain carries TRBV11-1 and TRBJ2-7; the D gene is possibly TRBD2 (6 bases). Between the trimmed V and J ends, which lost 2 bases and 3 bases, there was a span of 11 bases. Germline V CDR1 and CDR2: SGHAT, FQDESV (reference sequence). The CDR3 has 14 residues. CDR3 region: CASSLITGVYEQYF. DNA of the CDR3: TGTGCCAGCAGCTTAATCACGGGAGTCTACGAGCAGTACTTC.

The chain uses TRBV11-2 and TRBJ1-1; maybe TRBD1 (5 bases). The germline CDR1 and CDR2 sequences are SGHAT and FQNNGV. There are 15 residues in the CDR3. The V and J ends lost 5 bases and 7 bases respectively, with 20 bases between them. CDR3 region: CASSKSPWGDSEAFF. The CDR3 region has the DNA TGTGCCAGCAGCAAATCGCCCTGGGGGGATAGTGAAGCTTTCTTT.

As DNA, the CDR3 is TGTGCCAGCAGCGTAGATCAGATCGGAGAGCGAGAAAAACTGTTTTTT. As protein: CASSVDQIGEREKLFF. This rearrangement joins TRBV9 to TRBJ1-4; D not certain. This CDR3 has 16 amino acids. The germline V and J ends were trimmed by 0 bases and 8 bases, with 17 bases remaining between them. Looked up from germline, CDR1 is SGDLS and CDR2 is YYNGEE.

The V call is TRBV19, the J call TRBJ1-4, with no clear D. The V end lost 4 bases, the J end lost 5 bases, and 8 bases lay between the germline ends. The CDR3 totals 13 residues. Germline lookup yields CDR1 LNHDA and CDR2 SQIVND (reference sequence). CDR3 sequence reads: CASSRARNEKLFF. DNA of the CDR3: TGTGCCAGTAGTAGGGCCAGGAATGAAAAACTGTTTTTT.

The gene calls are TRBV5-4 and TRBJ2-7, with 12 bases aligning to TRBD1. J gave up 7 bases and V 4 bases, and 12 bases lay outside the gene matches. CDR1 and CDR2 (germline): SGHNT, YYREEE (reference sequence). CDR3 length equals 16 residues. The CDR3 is CASSASGTGGWREQYF. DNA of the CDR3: TGTGCCAGCAGCGCCTCCGGGACAGGGGGCTGGAGGGAGCAGTACTTC.

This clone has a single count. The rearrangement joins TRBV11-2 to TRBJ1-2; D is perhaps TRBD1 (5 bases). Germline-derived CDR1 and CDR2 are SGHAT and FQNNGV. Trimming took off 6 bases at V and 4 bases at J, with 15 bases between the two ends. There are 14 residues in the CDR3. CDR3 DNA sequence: TGTGCCAGCAGACAACAGGAGCGTCTCTATGGCTACACCTTC. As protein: CASRQQERLYGYTF. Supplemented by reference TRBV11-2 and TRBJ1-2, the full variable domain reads EAGVAQSPRYKIIEKRQSVAFWCNPISGHATLYWYQQILGQGPKLLIQFQNNGVVDDSQLPKDRFSAERLKGVDSTLKIQPAKLEDSAVYLCASRQQERLYGYTFGSGTRLTVV.

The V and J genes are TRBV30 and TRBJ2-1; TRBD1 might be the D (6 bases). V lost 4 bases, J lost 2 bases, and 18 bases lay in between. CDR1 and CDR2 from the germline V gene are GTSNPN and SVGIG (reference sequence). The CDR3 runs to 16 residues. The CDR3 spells CAWTAKQGSPYNEQFF. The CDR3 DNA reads TGTGCCTGGACGGCCAAACAGGGAAGCCCCTACAATGAGCAGTTCTTC.

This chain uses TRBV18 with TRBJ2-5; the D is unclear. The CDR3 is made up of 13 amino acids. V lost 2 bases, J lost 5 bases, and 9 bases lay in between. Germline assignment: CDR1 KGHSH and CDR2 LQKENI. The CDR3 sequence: CASSPIPRETQYF. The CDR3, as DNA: TGTGCCAGCTCACCAATACCGCGTGAGACCCAGTACTTC.

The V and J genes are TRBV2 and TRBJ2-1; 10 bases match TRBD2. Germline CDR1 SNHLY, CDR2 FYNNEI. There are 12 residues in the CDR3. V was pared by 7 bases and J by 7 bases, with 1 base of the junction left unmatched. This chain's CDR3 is CASTSGSNEQFF. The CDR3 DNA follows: TGTGCCAGCACTAGCGGGAGTAATGAGCAGTTCTTC.

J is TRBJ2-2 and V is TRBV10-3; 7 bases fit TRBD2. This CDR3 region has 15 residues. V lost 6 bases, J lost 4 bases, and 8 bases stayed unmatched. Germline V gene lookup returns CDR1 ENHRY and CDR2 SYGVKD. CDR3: CAIRTLSGATGELFF. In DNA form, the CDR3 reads TGTGCCATCAGGACCCTAAGCGGGGCCACCGGGGAGCTGTTTTTT.

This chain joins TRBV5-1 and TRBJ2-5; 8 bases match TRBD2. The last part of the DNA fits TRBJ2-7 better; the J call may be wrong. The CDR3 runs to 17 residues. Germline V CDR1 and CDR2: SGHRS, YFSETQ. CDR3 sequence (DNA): TGCGCCAGCAGCCCCCGGCACACGGGGGGGCTGTCTTACGAGCAGTACTTC. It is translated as CASSPRHTGGLSYEQYF.

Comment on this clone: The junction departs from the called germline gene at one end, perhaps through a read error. The CDR3 bases are TGTGCCAGCAGTTCTCATTCAGGGTCCTATGGCTACCCCTTC. This encodes CASSSHSGSYGYPF. The V call is TRBV27, the J call TRBJ1-2, with D possibly TRBD1 on 5 matching bases. There are 14 residues in the CDR3. Germline assignment: CDR1 MNHEY and CDR2 SMNVEV (reference sequence).

The CDR3 loop reads CASSYSYRVGEQYF. The CDR3 DNA reads TGTGCCAGCAGTTACTCGTACAGGGTAGGGGAGCAGTACTTC. J is TRBJ2-7 and V is TRBV6-5, with D possibly matching TRBD1 (6 bases). Germline V gene sequence: CDR1 MNHEY, CDR2 SVGAGI. Trimming cost V 0 bases and J 7 bases, with 13 bases left between them. CDR3 length: 14 residues.

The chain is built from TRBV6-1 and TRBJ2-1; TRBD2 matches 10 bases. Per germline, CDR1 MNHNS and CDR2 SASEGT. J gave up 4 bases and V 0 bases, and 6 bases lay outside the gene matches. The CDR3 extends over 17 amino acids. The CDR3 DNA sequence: TGTGCCAGCAGTGAAGCTTGGTCAGCGGGAGGGTACAATGAGCAGTTCTTC. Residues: CASSEAWSAGGYNEQFF.

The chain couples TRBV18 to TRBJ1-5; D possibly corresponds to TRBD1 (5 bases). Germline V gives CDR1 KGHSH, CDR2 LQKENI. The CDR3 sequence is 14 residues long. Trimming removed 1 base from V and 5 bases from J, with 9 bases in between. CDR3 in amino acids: CASSPRRDDQPQHF. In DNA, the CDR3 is TGTGCCAGCTCACCACGCAGGGATGATCAGCCCCAGCATTTT.

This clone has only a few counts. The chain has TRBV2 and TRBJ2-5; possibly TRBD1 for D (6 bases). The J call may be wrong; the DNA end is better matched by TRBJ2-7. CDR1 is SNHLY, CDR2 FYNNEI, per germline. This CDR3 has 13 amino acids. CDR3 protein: CASRRQGTYEQYF. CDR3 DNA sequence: TGTGCCAGCCGGAGGCAGGGGACCTACGAGCAGTACTTC.

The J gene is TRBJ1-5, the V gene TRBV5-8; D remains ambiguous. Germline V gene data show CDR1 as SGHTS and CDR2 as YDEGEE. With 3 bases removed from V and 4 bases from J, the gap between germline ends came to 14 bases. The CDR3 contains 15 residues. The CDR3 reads CASSSLALRNQPQHF. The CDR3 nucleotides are TGTGCCAGCAGCTCGCTGGCGCTCAGGAATCAGCCCCAGCATTTT.

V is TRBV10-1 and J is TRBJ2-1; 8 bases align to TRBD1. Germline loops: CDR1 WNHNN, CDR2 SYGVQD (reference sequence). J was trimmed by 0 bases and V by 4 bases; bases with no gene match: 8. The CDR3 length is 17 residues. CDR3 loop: CASSAARTGRSYNEQFF. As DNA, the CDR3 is TGCGCCAGCAGTGCCGCCCGGACAGGGCGCTCCTACAATGAGCAGTTCTTC.